The 24 T cell receptor beta chains listed next were all sequenced from one sample in a study of CD8 T cells in Susac syndrome. Reverse transcription of roughly 0.5 to 1 ug RNA used random hexamers. Each CDR3 protein is one row after TCRdb ran MiXCR on the immunoSEQ multiplex PCR reads. This repertoire shows some 97,000 distinct CDR3 sequences, roughly 96% found once; its top ten account for 0.3%. The sample comprised CD8+ T cells from PBMCs. The source is a human donor with Susac syndrome.

This clonotype was found once. The chain joins TRBV28 to TRBJ2-6, with unresolved D. The CDR3 contains 16 residues. Germline V gene sequence: CDR1 MDHEN, CDR2 SYDVKM. The ends were cut back, 4 bases at V and 1 base at J, with 11 bases in the middle. The CDR3 is CASSSLFESGANVLTF. The DNA of the CDR3 is TGTGCCAGCAGTTCTCTATTCGAGTCTGGGGCCAACGTCCTGACTTTC.

The J gene is TRBJ2-7, the V gene TRBV27; D is undetermined. This CDR3 has 13 amino acids. CDR1 MNHEY and CDR2 SMNVEV come from the germline V gene (reference sequence). V gave up 5 bases and J gave up 0 bases, with 8 bases separating them. In nucleotides, the CDR3 is TGTGCCAGCAGTCCCTCGAGCTCCTACGAGCAGTACTTC. Amino acid sequence: CASSPSSSYEQYF.

This chain uses TRBV7-9 with TRBJ2-5; D perhaps matches TRBD2 (6 bases). V lost 5 bases, J lost 5 bases, and 12 bases lay in between. The CDR3 has 13 amino acids. CDR1 SEHNR and CDR2 FQNEAQ come from the germline V gene (reference sequence). CDR3 coding DNA: TGTGCCAGCAGCAATGACAGCGGGGAGACCCAGTACTTC. This codes for CASSNDSGETQYF.

The chain couples TRBV29-1 to TRBJ2-5, with D hard to call. CDR1 SQVTM and CDR2 ANQGSEA come from the germline V gene. V lost 3 bases, J lost 3 bases, and 8 bases lay in between. The length of the CDR3 is 12 residues. CDR3 coding DNA: TGCAGCGTTGAGGGCGGTGAAGAGACCCAGTACTTC. The encoded protein is CSVEGGEETQYF.

The chain joins TRBV11-2 to TRBJ2-3; 8 bases match TRBD2. The germline CDR1 and CDR2 sequences are SGHAT and FQNNGV. CDR3 size: 17 residues. Trimming took 4 bases from V and 4 from J; bases not matched to a gene: 13. The CDR3 protein is CASSWAVGGRFADTQYF. CDR3 nucleotide sequence: TGTGCCAGCAGCTGGGCCGTGGGCGGGAGGTTCGCAGATACGCAGTATTTT.

The rearrangement uses TRBV20-1 and TRBJ2-5; TRBD2 is a possible D gene (5 bases). Trimming cost V 3 bases and J 0 bases, with 17 bases left between them. The germline gives CDR1 DFQATT, CDR2 SNEGSKA (reference sequence). This CDR3 is built from 16 residues. CDR3 DNA sequence: TGCAGTGCTAGGGGTCTCGGCACGGGGTACCAAGAGACCCAGTACTTC. It codes for CSARGLGTGYQETQYF.

The V and J genes are TRBV24-1 and TRBJ2-5; a possible D gene is TRBD2 (6 bases). Germline V gives CDR1 KGHDR, CDR2 SFDVKD. The V end was cut by 3 bases, the J end by 12 bases, with 13 bases between. The CDR3 sequence is 12 residues long. Written as DNA, the CDR3 is TGTGCCACCAGTGATCGGGGGAAGAAGGAGTACTTC. Translated: CATSDRGKKEYF.

This chain connects TRBV20-1 to TRBJ2-2, with no clear D. Germline V gene data show CDR1 as DFQATT and CDR2 as SNEGSKA (reference sequence). V was clipped by 1 base and J by 1 base, with 4 bases between them. CDR3 length equals 13 residues. CDR3 region: CSARVLNTGELFF. CDR3 in DNA: TGCAGTGCTAGAGTCCTGAACACCGGGGAGCTGTTTTTT.

This chain links TRBV7-2 with TRBJ2-7, with 10 bases that match TRBD1. CDR3 length: 15 residues. The germline V gene encodes CDR1 SGHTA and CDR2 FQGNSA. The trim removed 1 base at V and 4 bases at J, leaving 4 bases unmatched. This chain's CDR3 is CASSLDGTGVYEQYF. In DNA, the CDR3 is TGTGCCAGCAGCTTAGATGGGACAGGGGTTTACGAGCAGTACTTC.

J is TRBJ1-6 and V is TRBV4-1, with TRBD1 matching 7 bases. From germline, CDR1 is MGHRA and CDR2 YSYEKL. The CDR3 consists of 15 residues. Trimming cost V 3 bases and J 5 bases; bases outside gene matches: 4. The CDR3 reads CASSQPGQNNSPLHF. In DNA, the CDR3 is TGCGCCAGCAGCCAGCCGGGACAGAATAATTCACCCCTCCACTTT.

This rearrangement joins TRBV15 to TRBJ2-7; no definite D call. Germline lookup yields CDR1 LNHNV and CDR2 YYDKDF (reference sequence). The CDR3 runs to 13 residues. Trimming removed 1 base at V and 2 bases at J, with 6 bases between. CDR3 loop: CATSRAEPYEQYF. The DNA of the CDR3 is TGTGCCACCAGCAGAGCGGAACCCTACGAGCAGTACTTC.

The CDR3 region is CASSLAGSYQETQYF. CDR3 in DNA: TGTGCCAGCTCACTCGCTGGGTCGTACCAAGAGACCCAGTACTTC. J is TRBJ2-5 and V is TRBV18; no firm D call. The CDR3 is made up of 15 amino acids. Between the trimmed V and J ends, which lost 4 bases and 0 bases, there was a span of 12 bases. Germline V gene lookup returns CDR1 KGHSH and CDR2 LQKENI.

This chain uses TRBV5-6 with TRBJ2-3; D uncertain. The CDR3 is 15 residues long. Germline CDR1 SGHDT, CDR2 YYEEEE. Trimming took off 3 bases at V and 4 bases at J, with 15 bases between the two ends. DNA for the CDR3: TGTGCCAGCAGCTCGCCGGGCAGTCTGGCAGATACGCAGTATTTT. Amino acid sequence: CASSSPGSLADTQYF.

The chain combines TRBV29-1 with TRBJ2-2, with 13 nucleotides matching TRBD2. Germline assignment: CDR1 SQVTM and CDR2 ANQGSEA. Germline trimming cut 4 bases from V and 1 base from J; bases unmatched to any gene: 3. This CDR3 is 16 amino acids long. The CDR3 region is CSVGWTSGGNTGELFF. The CDR3 DNA reads as TGCAGCGTTGGGTGGACTAGCGGGGGGAACACCGGGGAGCTGTTTTTT.

The genes are TRBV2 and TRBJ2-3; TRBD2 agrees at 10 bases. With V trimmed by 10 bases and J by 1 base, 5 bases remained unmatched. Germline CDR1 reads SNHLY; CDR2 reads FYNNEI. The CDR3 runs 14 residues. The CDR3 reads CAILAGEGTDTQYF. CDR3 bases: TGTGCCATCCTAGCGGGAGAAGGCACAGATACGCAGTATTTT. Filled out from reference TRBV2 and TRBJ2-3, the complete variable domain reads EPEVTQTPSHQVTQMGQEVILRCVPISNHLYFYWYRQILGQKVEFLVSFYNNEISEKSEIFDDQFSVERPDGSNFTLKIRSTKLEDSAMYFCAILAGEGTDTQYFGPGTRLTVL.

This clonotype was picked up one time. The chain carries TRBV7-9 and TRBJ1-1; the match to TRBD1 covers 8 bases. The CDR3 contains 14 residues. Losses at the gene ends were 6 bases for V and 0 bases for J; bases not matched to a gene: 3. Germline V lookup: CDR1 SEHNR, CDR2 FQNEAQ (reference sequence). The CDR3 loop is CASRQQGVNTEAFF. In nucleotides, the CDR3 is TGTGCCAGCAGACAACAGGGGGTGAACACTGAAGCTTTCTTT. Drawing the rest from reference TRBV7-9 and TRBJ1-1, the complete variable domain is DTGVSQNPRHKITKRGQNVTFRCDPISEHNRLYWYRQTLGQGPEFLTYFQNEAQLEKSRLLSDRFSAERPKGSFSTLEIQRTEQGDSAMYLCASRQQGVNTEAFFGQGTRLTVV.

This chain connects TRBV4-1 to TRBJ2-2; TRBD1 is a possible D gene (9 bases). The germline V gene encodes CDR1 MGHRA and CDR2 YSYEKL. V was trimmed by 3 bases and J by 3 bases, leaving 17 bases between them. CDR3 length: 17 residues. The CDR3 region has the DNA TGCGCCAGCAGCCAGACGGGGGGGACAGGGTACACCGGGGAGCTGTTTTTT. It specifies CASSQTGGTGYTGELFF.

In this sample, this clonotype turned up a few times. The gene calls are TRBV29-1 and TRBJ2-7; the match to TRBD2 covers 7 bases. CDR1 and CDR2 from the germline V gene are SQVTM and ANQGSEA. This CDR3 has 12 amino acids. The J segment lost 0 bases and the V segment lost 7 bases, leaving 3 bases of the junction unmatched. The chain's CDR3 is CSAGGVSYEQYF. The CDR3 nucleotides are TGCAGCGCTGGGGGGGTCTCCTACGAGCAGTACTTC.

This chain joins TRBV6-1 and TRBJ1-5; unclear D gene. With 2 bases removed from V and 4 bases from J, the gap between germline ends came to 9 bases. CDR1 and CDR2 (germline): MNHNS, SASEGT. CDR3 length: 14 amino acids. CDR3 sequence (DNA): TGTGCCAGCAGTGAAAATGGGGAAAATCAGCCCCAGCATTTT. Its protein product is CASSENGENQPQHF.

The chain links TRBV29-1 to TRBJ2-2; a weak D match, TRBD2 (6 bases). Germline V gene data show CDR1 as SQVTM and CDR2 as ANQGSEA. Trimming removed 6 bases from V and 9 bases from J, with 26 bases in between. The CDR3 totals 16 residues. CDR3 DNA sequence: TGCAGCGTGAACAGTCGTCTAGGAGGGAACGCAAGGGAGCTGTTTTTT. Translated, it gives CSVNSRLGGNARELFF.

This clonotype showed up just once. CDR3: CASSDLTGGNEQFF. The CDR3 DNA sequence: TGTGCCAGCAGTGACTTGACAGGGGGGAATGAGCAGTTCTTC. This chain connects TRBV6-4 to TRBJ2-1, with 9 nucleotides matching TRBD1. The CDR3 has 14 residues. CDR1 and CDR2 from the germline V gene are MRHNA and SNTAGT. The V segment lost 1 base and the J segment 7 bases; nucleotides outside the gene matches: 2.

This chain connects TRBV18 to TRBJ1-1; a weak D match, TRBD1 (6 bases). CDR3 length: 15 residues. V was trimmed by 2 bases and J by 0 bases, leaving 10 bases between them. CDR1 and CDR2 (germline): KGHSH, LQKENI. Here the CDR3 DNA reads TGTGCCAGCTCACCAACAGGGTCGATGAACACTGAAGCTTTCTTT. Protein: CASSPTGSMNTEAFF.

The chain employs TRBV29-1 and TRBJ2-7; D is undetermined. This CDR3 is built from 12 residues. CDR1 is SQVTM and CDR2 is ANQGSEA in the germline V gene. The V end was cut by 4 bases, the J end by 4 bases, with 11 bases between. The CDR3 coding sequence is TGCAGCGTTGGAAACTCCCCATACGAGCAGTACTTC. Encoded protein: CSVGNSPYEQYF.

Only one count was recorded for this clonotype. The chain combines TRBV5-1 with TRBJ1-1, with D possibly matching TRBD1 (5 bases). This CDR3 region has 15 residues. The V and J ends lost 4 bases and 3 bases respectively, with 16 bases between them. The germline V gene encodes CDR1 SGHRS and CDR2 YFSETQ. The CDR3 loop is CASSPSGGRDTEAFF. CDR3 coding DNA: TGCGCCAGCAGCCCCTCGGGGGGTCGGGACACTGAAGCTTTCTTT.